These 30 T cell receptor beta chains share one sample of origin, sequenced in a study of T-cell reconstitution after alpha-beta-depleted transplantation in children. Unique molecular identifiers were incorporated during preparation of the TCRbeta library. TCRdb processed the PCR reads anew with MiXCR; each CDR3 protein has one entry. This table has 200,000 or so distinct CDR3 sequences, roughly 6.3% appearing once. This material consisted of PBMCs, taken before TCRalphabeta/CD19-depleted stem cell transplant. These receptor sequences come from a girl less than two years old with combined immunodeficiency, due to receive a stem cell transplant.

This clonotype occurred once. This may come from a read error, since a much larger clone is one base off. The chain is built from TRBV9 and TRBJ2-3; 7 bases line up with TRBD1. This CDR3 is 15 amino acids long. Germline lookup yields CDR1 SGDLS and CDR2 YYNGEE. CDR3 DNA: TGTGCCGGCAGCTCACCGACAGGGAACGAGGGGACGCAGTATTTT. Translation: CAGSSPTGNEGTQYF.

This clonotype has ten or more counts. The chain is built from TRBV28 and TRBJ2-1; D unclear. Trimming stripped 6 bases from V and 3 bases from J, with 18 bases between. The CDR3 loop spans 16 amino acids. The germline V gene has CDR1 MDHEN and CDR2 SYDVKM. CDR3 sequence (DNA): TGTGCCAGCAGCCCGGCCTGGGAAGGAAGCTACAATGAGCAGTTCTTC. Its protein product is CASSPAWEGSYNEQFF.

Remarks on this clonotype: At one of its ends the junction is not consistent with the germline gene, which may arise from a read error. The genes are TRBV4-2 and TRBJ2-2, with 8 nucleotides matching TRBD2. CDR3 length: 16 amino acids. Germline V gives CDR1 LGHNA, CDR2 YNFKEQ. The CDR3 reads CARSPGLAGNTGELFF. Written as DNA, the CDR3 is TGTGCCAGGAGCCCTGGGCTAGCGGGGAACACCGGGGAGCTGTTTTTT.

This clonotype was counted ten times or more. DNA of the CDR3: TGTGCCAGCAGCTTTGGCGACTATGGCTACACCTTC. Translation: CASSFGDYGYTF. J is TRBJ1-2 and V is TRBV7-9; D not certain. The germline V and J ends were trimmed by 3 bases and 3 bases, with 5 bases remaining between them. Germline CDR1 reads SEHNR; CDR2 reads FQNEAQ (reference sequence). This CDR3 spans 12 amino acids.

This clonotype was counted at least ten times. The chain joins TRBV9 to TRBJ2-7; 8 positions agree with TRBD2. Germline trimming cut 0 bases from V and 5 bases from J; bases unmatched to any gene: 10. CDR3 size: 16 residues. Germline V gene data show CDR1 as SGDLS and CDR2 as YYNGEE. CDR3 residues: CASSVGPRGGRDEQYF. As DNA, the CDR3 is TGTGCCAGCAGCGTAGGCCCTCGGGGGGGAAGGGACGAGCAGTACTTC. Combining the CDR3 with reference TRBV9 and TRBJ2-7 gives the whole variable domain DSGVTQTPKHLITATGQRVTLRCSPRSGDLSVYWYQQSLDQGLQFLIQYYNGEERAKGNILERFSAQQFPDLHSELNLSSLELGDSALYFCASSVGPRGGRDEQYFGPGTRLTVT.

The sample holds one count of this clonotype. This chain connects TRBV3-1 to TRBJ2-3; TRBD2 aligns across 13 bases. V gave up 10 bases and J gave up 9 bases; unmatched junction bases: 19. The length of the CDR3 is 17 residues. Germline CDR1 is LGHDT and CDR2 is YNNKEL (reference sequence). The CDR3 loop is CATSQLRTSGGLMTQYF. In nucleotides, the CDR3 is TGTGCCACCTCCCAATTAAGGACTAGCGGGGGATTGATGACGCAGTATTTT.

This clonotype was observed many times. The chain recombines TRBV4-3 with TRBJ2-1; 7 nucleotides line up with TRBD2. CDR1 LGHNA and CDR2 YSLEER come from the germline V gene. Unmatched junction bases numbered 5, after V lost 1 base and J lost 5 bases. This CDR3 comprises 15 residues. The CDR3 nucleotides are TGCGCCAGCAGCCAAGGGGCGGGAGACAACAATGAGCAGTTCTTC. Its translation: CASSQGAGDNNEQFF.

This clonotype was counted ten times or more. This CDR3 is CASSLAALSNTEAFF. The DNA for the CDR3 is TGTGCCAGCAGCTTAGCCGCTTTGTCGAACACTGAAGCTTTCTTT. V is TRBV7-6 and J is TRBJ1-1; D not resolved. CDR1 and CDR2 from the germline V gene are SGHVS and FNYEAQ. This CDR3 spans 15 amino acids. Trimming cost V 0 bases and J 1 base, with 9 bases left between them.

This clonotype was counted at least ten times. The chain carries TRBV7-9 and TRBJ2-7; D is ambiguous. Between the trimmed V and J ends, which lost 6 bases and 5 bases, there was a span of 11 bases. Germline V lookup: CDR1 SEHNR, CDR2 FQNEAQ (reference sequence). This CDR3 contains 12 residues. CDR3 loop: CASSPLVHEQYF. The CDR3 DNA sequence: TGTGCCAGCAGTCCCCTCGTCCACGAGCAGTACTTC.

This clonotype was picked up many times. The chain has TRBV9 and TRBJ2-1; TRBD2 matches at 10 bases. Germline CDR1 SGDLS, CDR2 YYNGEE. V lost 0 bases and J lost 0; bases outside the gene matches: 6. This CDR3 comprises 18 residues. The CDR3 region is CASSVGLAGLSSYNEQFF. The DNA of the CDR3 is TGTGCCAGCAGCGTAGGACTAGCGGGCTTGAGCTCCTACAATGAGCAGTTCTTC.

This clonotype was detected many times. Germline and junction disagree at one end, which may indicate a read error. The chain couples TRBV20-1 to TRBJ2-1, with TRBD2 matching 8 bases. Germline CDR1 is DFQATT and CDR2 is SNEGSKA (reference sequence). The CDR3 consists of 17 residues. The CDR3: CCARLITGVAGSNEQFF. The CDR3 nucleotides are TGCTGTGCTAGGTTGATTACGGGCGTAGCGGGGAGTAATGAGCAGTTCTTC.

Points on this clonotype: This may come from a read error, since a much larger clone is one base off. This chain connects TRBV28 to TRBJ1-1; D uncertain. CDR1 is MDHEN, CDR2 SYDVKM, per germline. CDR3 length: 13 amino acids. The ends were cut back, 7 bases at V and 5 bases at J, with 14 bases in the middle. CDR3 DNA sequence: TGTGCCAGCAACCGGGGTTTAGGAACTGAAGCTTTCTTT. This sequence encodes CASNRGLGTEAFF.

This clonotype was counted ten times or more. The chain employs TRBV28 and TRBJ2-7, with 10 bases aligning to TRBD2. CDR3 size: 14 residues. Germline V gene lookup returns CDR1 MDHEN and CDR2 SYDVKM. With V trimmed by 7 bases and J by 2 bases, 5 bases remained unmatched. The CDR3 nucleotides read TGTGCCAGCACCTTAGCGGGGGGCCCCTACGAGCAGTACTTC. Translation: CASTLAGGPYEQYF. Supplemented by reference TRBV28 and TRBJ2-7, the full variable domain reads DVKVTQSSRYLVKRTGEKVFLECVQDMDHENMFWYRQDPGLGLRLIYFSYDVKMKEKGDIPEGYSVSREKKERFSLILESASTNQTSMYLCASTLAGGPYEQYFGPGTRLTVT.

The sample holds many counts of this clonotype. V and J are TRBV5-8 and TRBJ2-1; maybe TRBD1 (6 bases). In germline, CDR1 is SGHTS, CDR2 YDEGEE. V was cut by 0 bases and J by 7 bases, with 17 bases left in between. The length of the CDR3 is 16 residues. Written as DNA, the CDR3 is TGTGCCAGCAGCTTGGAAACAGGGTTTTTATCGAATGAGCAGTTCTTC. Translation: CASSLETGFLSNEQFF.

This clonotype occurred many times. The chain uses TRBV19 and TRBJ1-1, with D maybe TRBD1 (6 bases). The CDR3 spans 14 residues. CDR1 LNHDA and CDR2 SQIVND come from the germline V gene (reference sequence). V dropped 6 bases and J dropped 4 bases, with 15 bases sitting between them. For the CDR3, the DNA is TGTGCCAGTAGCTACAGGGACCCGGTCACTGAAGCTTTCTTT. It is translated as CASSYRDPVTEAFF.

This clonotype was observed at least ten times. This chain connects TRBV7-8 to TRBJ2-7; 11 nucleotides agree with TRBD2. The V segment lost 7 bases and the J segment 7 bases; nucleotides outside the gene matches: 12. The CDR3 has 15 amino acids. CDR1 is SGHVS, CDR2 FQNEAQ, per germline. This CDR3 is CASTLLAGGPEEQYF. CDR3 DNA: TGTGCCAGCACCCTATTAGCGGGAGGGCCGGAGGAGCAGTACTTC. Combining the CDR3 with reference TRBV7-8 and TRBJ2-7 gives the whole variable domain GAGVSQSPRYKVAKRGQDVALRCDPISGHVSLFWYQQALGQGPEFLTYFQNEAQLDKSGLPSDRFFAERPEGSVSTLKIQRTQQEDSAVYLCASTLLAGGPEEQYFGPGTRLTVT.

This clonotype appeared many times. V is TRBV7-9 and J is TRBJ2-1; 10 bases align to TRBD1. Per germline, CDR1 SEHNR and CDR2 FQNEAQ (reference sequence). This CDR3 comprises 13 residues. V was clipped by 5 bases and J by 8 bases; unmatched bases: 3. The CDR3 loop is CASSPGTGDEQFF. DNA for the CDR3: TGTGCCAGCAGCCCAGGGACAGGGGATGAGCAGTTCTTC.

This clonotype has ten or more counts. V gene TRBV6-5 combines with J gene TRBJ2-7, with a weak D call TRBD2 (6 bases). The CDR3 loop spans 15 amino acids. V dropped 6 bases and J dropped 5 bases, with 20 bases sitting between them. Germline lookup yields CDR1 MNHEY and CDR2 SVGAGI. CDR3 sequence reads: CASRLRDSIFDEQYF. In nucleotides, the CDR3 is TGTGCCAGCAGACTCCGGGACTCCATCTTCGACGAGCAGTACTTC.

Details on this clonotype: Just one base apart from a much larger clone, this may be a read error. The genes are TRBV7-9 and TRBJ2-7; D tentatively reads TRBD1 or TRBD2 (5 bases each). Germline values: CDR1 SEHNR, CDR2 FQNEAQ (reference sequence). The CDR3 is 14 residues long. The CDR3 region has the DNA TGTTCCAGCAGCTACGATTTGGGACCCTACGAGCAGTACTTC. Its translation is CSSSYDLGPYEQYF.

Ten or more counts support this clonotype. The chain uses TRBV7-8 and TRBJ2-1, with D possibly TRBD2 on 6 matching bases. Per the germline V gene, CDR1 is SGHVS and CDR2 is FQNEAQ. The CDR3 extends over 15 amino acids. Trimming shortened V by 5 bases and J by 1 base, and 12 bases separated the two germline ends. CDR3 coding DNA: TGTGCCAGCAGCCCTCAAGGGACTTCCTACAATGAGCAGTTCTTC. Encoded protein: CASSPQGTSYNEQFF.

The chain joins TRBV12-3 or TRBV12-4 to TRBJ2-5; D gene uncertain. The V gene lost 4 bases and the J gene lost 9 bases, with 9 bases spanning the gap. CDR3 length: 11 amino acids. In DNA, the CDR3 is TGTGCCAGCAGTTCCTGGGCGGCCCAGTACTTC. Translation gives CASSSWAAQYF.

In this sample, this clonotype turned up many times. V usage is TRBV6-6 and J usage is TRBJ1-5; D is perhaps TRBD1 (6 bases). This CDR3 has 15 amino acids. The V end lost 6 bases, the J end lost 1 base, and 13 bases lay between the germline ends. CDR1 and CDR2 (germline): MNHNY, SVGAGI (reference sequence). The CDR3 sequence: CASRRDRTSNQPQHF. For the CDR3, the DNA is TGTGCCAGCAGACGAGACAGGACCAGCAATCAGCCCCAGCATTTT.

At least ten counts were recorded for this clonotype. The chain joins TRBV12-3 or TRBV12-4 to TRBJ1-1; perhaps TRBD1 as D (5 bases). The CDR3 has 14 amino acids. V was trimmed by 3 bases and J by 6 bases, leaving 14 bases between them. CDR3 DNA: TGTGCCAGCAGTTTGGATTTCCGGGGCGCTGAAGCTTTCTTT. This translates into CASSLDFRGAEAFF.

This clonotype showed up just a few times. The chain carries TRBV7-9 and TRBJ2-2; 8 nucleotides align to TRBD2. J was trimmed by 3 bases and V by 4 bases; bases with no gene match: 10. The CDR3 spans 17 residues. CDR1 SEHNR and CDR2 FQNEAQ come from the germline V gene (reference sequence). CDR3: CASSWAGTRFDTGELFF. In DNA form, the CDR3 reads TGTGCCAGCAGCTGGGCCGGGACTAGGTTCGACACCGGGGAGCTGTTTTTT.

This clonotype was observed many times. The chain has TRBV7-3 and TRBJ2-7, with 8 positions matching TRBD1. The J segment lost 3 bases and the V segment lost 2 bases, leaving 6 bases of the junction unmatched. Germline CDR1 is SGHTA and CDR2 is FQGTGA. There are 15 residues in the CDR3. CDR3 coding DNA: TGTGCCAGCAGCTTATGGGCAGGGGGCGACTACGAGCAGTACTTC. Translated: CASSLWAGGDYEQYF.

This clonotype was recorded many times. V gene TRBV7-2 combines with J gene TRBJ2-2, with a weak D call TRBD2 (5 bases). The germline CDR1 and CDR2 sequences are SGHTA and FQGNSA. V was trimmed by 2 bases and J by 1 base, leaving 14 bases between them. The CDR3 length is 17 residues. CDR3 bases: TGTGCCAGCAGCTTAAATGGGCCGGGGATGAACACCGGGGAGCTGTTTTTT. Protein sequence: CASSLNGPGMNTGELFF. Variable domain in full (rest from reference TRBV7-2 and TRBJ2-2): GAGVSQSPSNKVTEKGKDVELRCDPISGHTALYWYRQSLGQGLEFLIYFQGNSAPDKSGLPSDRFSAERTGGSVSTLTIQRTQQEDSAVYLCASSLNGPGMNTGELFFGEGSRLTVL.

This clonotype has only a few counts. The chain combines TRBV5-8 with TRBJ2-1; 12 bases are a match to TRBD2. The V and J ends lost 4 bases and 3 bases, in that order; junction bases with no gene match: 5. This CDR3 is built from 16 residues. Germline V gene lookup returns CDR1 SGHTS and CDR2 YDEGEE. Written as DNA, the CDR3 is TGTGCCAGCAGCCCGGGGACTAGCGGGTTCTACAATGAGCAGTTCTTC. It specifies CASSPGTSGFYNEQFF. Full variable domain (outside the CDR3, taken from reference TRBV5-8 and TRBJ2-1): EAGVTQSPTHLIKTRGQQATLRCSPISGHTSVYWYQQALGLGLQFLLWYDEGEERNRGNFPPRFSGRQFPNYSSELNVNALELEDSALYLCASSPGTSGFYNEQFFGPGTRLTVL.

Many counts were recorded for this clonotype. CDR3 bases: TGTGCCAGCAGCTTCCCCGCGGAGACCCAGTACTTC. It specifies CASSFPAETQYF. V gene TRBV11-2 combines with J gene TRBJ2-5; D unclear. CDR1 and CDR2 (germline): SGHAT, FQNNGV. The CDR3 length is 12 residues. V lost 3 bases and J 5 bases, leaving 7 bases between the germline ends.

V is TRBV3-1 and J is TRBJ1-1; D is perhaps TRBD1 (5 bases). The germline CDR1 and CDR2 sequences are LGHDT and YNNKEL (reference sequence). Trimming removed 11 bases at V and 4 bases at J, with 17 bases between. The CDR3 spans 13 residues. The DNA for the CDR3 is TGTGCCTTCTGCTTACAGGTTGGCACTGAAGCTTTCTTT. This sequence encodes CAFCLQVGTEAFF.

This clonotype was observed many times. The rearrangement uses TRBV10-3 and TRBJ2-7; 10 nucleotides match TRBD1. The CDR3 is made up of 18 amino acids. The germline V gene has CDR1 ENHRY and CDR2 SYGVKD. V was clipped by 2 bases and J by 3 bases; unmatched bases: 13. The CDR3 DNA sequence: TGTGCCATCAGTGAGGAGGCCGTGTGGGACAGGGGAGACTACGAGCAGTACTTC. This codes for CAISEEAVWDRGDYEQYF.